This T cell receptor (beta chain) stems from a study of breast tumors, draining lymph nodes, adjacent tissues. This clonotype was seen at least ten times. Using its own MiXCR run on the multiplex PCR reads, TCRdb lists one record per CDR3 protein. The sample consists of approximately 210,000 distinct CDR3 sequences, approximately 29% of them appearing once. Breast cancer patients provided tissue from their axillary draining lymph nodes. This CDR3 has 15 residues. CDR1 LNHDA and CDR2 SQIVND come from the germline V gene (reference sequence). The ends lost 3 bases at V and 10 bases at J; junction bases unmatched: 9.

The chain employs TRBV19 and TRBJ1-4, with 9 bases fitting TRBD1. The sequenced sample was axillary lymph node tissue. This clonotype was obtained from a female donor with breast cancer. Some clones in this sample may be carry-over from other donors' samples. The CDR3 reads CASSIRGQGNSKLFF. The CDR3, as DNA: TGTGCCAGTAGTATTAGAGGACAGGGGAACTCAAAACTGTTTTTT. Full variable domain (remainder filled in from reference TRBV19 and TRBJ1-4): DGGITQSPKYLFRKEGQNVTLSCEQNLNHDAMYWYRQDPGQGLRLIYYSQIVNDFQKGDIAEGYSVSREKKESFPLTVTSAQKNPTAFYLCASSIRGQGNSKLFFGSGTQLSVL.